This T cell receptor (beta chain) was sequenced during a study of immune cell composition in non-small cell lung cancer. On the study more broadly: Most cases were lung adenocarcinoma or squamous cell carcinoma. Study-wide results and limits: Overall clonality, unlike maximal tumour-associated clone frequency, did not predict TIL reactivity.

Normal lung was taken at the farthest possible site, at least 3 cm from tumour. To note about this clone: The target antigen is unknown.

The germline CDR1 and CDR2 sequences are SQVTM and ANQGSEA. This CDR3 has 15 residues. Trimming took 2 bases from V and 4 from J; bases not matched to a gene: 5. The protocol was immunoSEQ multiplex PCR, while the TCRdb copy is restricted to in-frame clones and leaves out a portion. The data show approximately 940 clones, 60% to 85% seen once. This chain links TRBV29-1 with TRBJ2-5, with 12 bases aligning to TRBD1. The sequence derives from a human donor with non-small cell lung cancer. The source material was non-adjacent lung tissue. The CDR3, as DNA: TGCAGCGTTGAATGGGACAGGGGGCGATCAGAGACCCAGTACTTC. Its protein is CSVEWDRGRSETQYF.